The 3 T cell receptor beta chains listed next were all sequenced from one sample in a study of T-cell reconstitution after alpha-beta-depleted transplantation in children. Unique molecular identifiers were used to barcode this TCRbeta library. TCRdb fed the PCR reads into MiXCR, producing one record per CDR3 protein. The repertoire holds approximately 200,000 distinct CDR3 sequences, with about 6% as singletons. Source: PBMCs, taken before TCRalphabeta/CD19-depleted stem cell transplant. These receptors were collected from a girl under three years old with combined immunodeficiency, due to receive a stem cell transplant.

This clonotype appeared a few times. The V and J genes are TRBV4-1 and TRBJ2-1, with D maybe TRBD2 (7 bases). Germline V CDR1 and CDR2: MGHRA, YSYEKL. The CDR3 sequence is 15 residues long. The V gene lost 1 base and the J gene lost 7 bases, with 14 bases spanning the gap. CDR3 nucleotides: TGCGCCAGCAGCCAAGGGAGGGGGGGGGTTAATGAGCAGTTCTTC. Its translation is CASSQGRGGVNEQFF.

This clonotype was recorded many times. This chain connects TRBV29-1 to TRBJ2-1; no clear D. The CDR3 contains 12 residues. Trimming shortened V by 0 bases and J by 3 bases, and 3 bases separated the two germline ends. CDR1 SQVTM and CDR2 ANQGSEA come from the germline V gene. CDR3 region: CSVEDHYNEQFF. CDR3 sequence (DNA): TGCAGCGTTGAAGATCACTACAATGAGCAGTTCTTC.

The table lists this clonotype with a few counts. The chain employs TRBV28 and TRBJ2-6; 11 bases match TRBD1. V shed 4 bases, J shed 1 base, and the junction held 3 bases outside the gene matches. The CDR3 totals 17 residues. CDR1 MDHEN and CDR2 SYDVKM come from the germline V gene. CDR3 amino acids: CASSSGQGGSGANVLTF. CDR3 DNA: TGTGCCAGCAGTTCGGGACAGGGGGGGTCTGGGGCCAACGTCCTGACTTTC.